The 27 T cell receptor beta chains below were found in one sample sequenced in a study of OX40 agonist ivuxolimab in advanced cancers. Only in-frame clones appear in the TCRdb table, and some are missing; sequencing was by immunoSEQ multiplex PCR. The sample has 35,000 to 40,000 clones; around 92% are singletons. Sequenced material: CD4+ or CD8+ T cells sorted from blood, taken in a trial of the OX40 agonist ivuxolimab. The receptors derive from an adult with an advanced solid tumor such as melanoma, head and neck, liver or kidney cancer.

V usage is TRBV30 and J usage is TRBJ1-1; 8 bases are shared with TRBD1. Germline V gives CDR1 GTSNPN, CDR2 SVGIG (reference sequence). Germline trimming cut 2 bases from V and 5 bases from J; bases unmatched to any gene: 7. This CDR3 is built from 14 residues. The CDR3 here is CAWSMGQALTEAFF. CDR3 sequence (DNA): TGTGCCTGGAGTATGGGACAGGCTCTGACTGAAGCTTTCTTT. The full variable domain, in which reference TRBV30 and TRBJ1-1 provide the parts outside the CDR3, is SQTIHQWPATLVQPVGSPLSLECTVEGTSNPNLYWYRQAAGRGLQLLFYSVGIGQISSEVPQNLSASRPQDRQFILSSKKLLLSDSGFYLCAWSMGQALTEAFFGQGTRLTVV.

The chain has TRBV29-1 and TRBJ1-2, with TRBD1 matching 7 bases. The CDR3 totals 14 residues. Germline V CDR1 and CDR2: SQVTM, ANQGSEA. V was pared by 4 bases and J by 3 bases, with 8 bases of the junction left unmatched. This chain's CDR3 is CSVVPRGEDYGYTF. The CDR3 region has the DNA TGCAGCGTTGTACCCAGGGGGGAAGACTATGGCTACACCTTC.

The chain joins TRBV9 to TRBJ1-2, with a weak D call TRBD1 (5 bases). CDR3 length equals 16 residues. CDR1 SGDLS and CDR2 YYNGEE come from the germline V gene. Trimming shortened V by 4 bases and J by 4 bases, and 20 bases separated the two germline ends. The CDR3 DNA follows: TGTGCCAGCAGCCCAACCGGGACCGCTGTGATCTATGGCTACACCTTC. Translating gives CASSPTGTAVIYGYTF.

This rearrangement joins TRBV5-1 to TRBJ2-1; 8 bases line up with TRBD2. This CDR3 is built from 19 residues. Per the germline V gene, CDR1 is SGHRS and CDR2 is YFSETQ. V shed 6 bases and J 1 base; nucleotides not matched to a gene: 18. The CDR3 here is CASTLQGLGGRRSYNEQFF. The CDR3 coding sequence is TGCGCCAGCACCCTCCAGGGACTAGGGGGGAGGCGGTCCTACAATGAGCAGTTCTTC.

The gene calls are TRBV10-2 and TRBJ2-3; no clear D. Germline CDR1 is WSHSY and CDR2 is SAAADI. V lost 3 bases to trimming and J lost 2 bases, with 6 bases between them. CDR3 size: 13 residues. The CDR3: CASSDQHTDTQYF. The CDR3 coding sequence is TGCGCCAGCAGTGATCAGCACACAGATACGCAGTATTTT.

The J gene is TRBJ2-3, the V gene TRBV7-2; tentatively, D is TRBD2 (5 bases). Germline lookup yields CDR1 SGHTA and CDR2 FQGNSA. The CDR3 loop spans 15 amino acids. The ends were cut back, 6 bases at V and 5 bases at J, with 18 bases in the middle. CDR3 nucleotide sequence: TGTGCCAGCAGAGAGGAGGAGTATGTTTTAGATACGCAGTATTTT. Its translation: CASREEEYVLDTQYF.

This clone was counted a single time. The chain joins TRBV6-1 to TRBJ1-2; D gene unclear. Between the trimmed V and J ends, which lost 7 bases and 3 bases, there was a span of 0 bases. Germline assignment: CDR1 MNHNS and CDR2 SASEGT. The CDR3 runs 9 residues. The DNA of the CDR3 is TGTGCCAGCAACTATGGCTACACCTTC. Its protein product is CASNYGYTF.

This chain's CDR3 is CASSFPGASGSLYEQFF. The DNA for the CDR3 is TGTGCCAGTAGTTTCCCCGGAGCCAGCGGGAGCCTCTATGAGCAGTTCTTC. V is TRBV19 and J is TRBJ2-1, with TRBD2 matching 8 bases. This CDR3 has 17 amino acids. Germline assignment: CDR1 LNHDA and CDR2 SQIVND (reference sequence). J gave up 8 bases and V 5 bases, and 17 bases lay outside the gene matches.

The chain is built from TRBV7-2 and TRBJ2-3; 7 nucleotides align to TRBD2. This CDR3 comprises 15 residues. The J segment lost 4 bases and the V segment lost 3 bases, leaving 7 bases of the junction unmatched. Germline assignment: CDR1 SGHTA and CDR2 FQGNSA. CDR3 in amino acids: CASSLGRAGPDTQYF. Here the CDR3 DNA reads TGTGCCAGCAGCTTGGGGAGGGCCGGGCCAGATACGCAGTATTTT.

The V and J genes are TRBV13 and TRBJ1-3, with D possibly TRBD1 on 5 matching bases. The CDR3 runs to 14 residues. Germline loops: CDR1 PRHDT, CDR2 FYEKMQ (reference sequence). V gave up 4 bases and J gave up 3 bases, with 10 bases separating them. CDR3 loop: CASSSREGGNTIYF. The CDR3 nucleotides read TGTGCCAGCAGCTCCAGGGAAGGTGGAAACACCATATATTTT.

The chain is built from TRBV18 and TRBJ2-7, with unresolved D. This CDR3 spans 15 amino acids. V lost 6 bases to trimming and J lost 0 bases, with 15 bases between them. In germline, CDR1 is KGHSH, CDR2 LQKENI. CDR3 nucleotide sequence: TGTGCCAGCTCGCCAAGGAACAGAAGCTCCTACGAGCAGTACGTC. This encodes CASSPRNRSSYEQYV.

The rearrangement uses TRBV9 and TRBJ2-1; the D is unclear. CDR3 length: 13 residues. V was pared by 3 bases and J by 0 bases, with 4 bases between. Germline CDR1 SGDLS, CDR2 YYNGEE. CDR3 amino acids: CASSASSYNEQFF. As DNA, the CDR3 is TGTGCCAGCAGCGCGAGCTCCTACAATGAGCAGTTCTTC.

V gene TRBV28 combines with J gene TRBJ2-6; no reliable D call. The CDR3 loop spans 13 amino acids. Germline CDR1 and CDR2: MDHEN and SYDVKM. Trimming took off 5 bases at V and 2 bases at J, with 4 bases between the two ends. The CDR3 sequence: CASSGTGANVLTF. The CDR3 nucleotides read TGTGCCAGCAGTGGGACTGGGGCCAACGTCCTGACTTTC.

J is TRBJ2-2 and V is TRBV27, with TRBD2 matching over 11 bases. The J segment lost 7 bases and the V segment lost 4 bases, leaving 8 bases of the junction unmatched. CDR3 length equals 16 residues. Germline values: CDR1 MNHEY, CDR2 SMNVEV (reference sequence). The CDR3 region is CASSSLAGGPHGELFF. Written as DNA, the CDR3 is TGTGCCAGCAGTTCATTAGCGGGAGGGCCTCACGGGGAGCTGTTTTTT.

The chain has TRBV11-2 and TRBJ1-3, with D perhaps TRBD1 (5 bases). V lost 3 bases to trimming and J lost 0 bases, with 12 bases between them. CDR1 SGHAT and CDR2 FQNNGV come from the germline V gene. The CDR3 totals 16 residues. CDR3 residues: CASSFMTVSSGNTIYF. The CDR3 nucleotides are TGTGCCAGCAGCTTTATGACAGTCAGCTCTGGAAACACCATATATTTT.

J is TRBJ1-3 and V is TRBV2; perhaps TRBD1 as D (5 bases). V was pared by 2 bases and J by 2 bases, with 13 bases between. The CDR3 length is 16 residues. Germline V gene sequence: CDR1 SNHLY, CDR2 FYNNEI. The CDR3 sequence: CASSEYMQGTGNTIYF. The DNA of the CDR3 is TGTGCCAGCAGTGAATACATGCAGGGAACTGGAAACACCATATATTTT.

The genes are TRBV29-1 and TRBJ2-2; D not resolved. The ends were cut back, 8 bases at V and 5 bases at J, with 12 bases in the middle. The CDR3 has 12 residues. CDR1 is SQVTM and CDR2 is ANQGSEA in the germline V gene. CDR3 protein: CSLNPRTGELFF. CDR3 DNA: TGCAGCCTGAACCCAAGAACCGGGGAGCTGTTTTTT.

This clone has only a few counts. The chain carries TRBV7-8 and TRBJ2-3, with 9 positions matching TRBD2. V lost 7 bases, J lost 2 bases, and 10 bases stayed unmatched. The V gene's germline CDR1 is SGHVS and CDR2 FQNEAQ. This CDR3 comprises 16 residues. The CDR3 sequence: CASTGLAGGPTDTQYF. DNA of the CDR3: TGTGCCAGCACAGGACTCGCGGGAGGGCCCACAGATACGCAGTATTTT.

This chain connects TRBV4-1 to TRBJ2-5; 14 bases are a match to TRBD2. V trimming: 0 bases; J trimming: 5 bases; junction bases outside the gene matches: 11. Per germline, CDR1 MGHRA and CDR2 YSYEKL. The CDR3 extends over 19 amino acids. As DNA, the CDR3 is TGCGCCAGCAGCCAAGACGGAACCGGGACTAGCGGGAGAGGCGAGACCCAGTACTTC. Protein sequence: CASSQDGTGTSGRGETQYF.

This chain joins TRBV28 and TRBJ2-5; D gene unclear. This CDR3 region has 11 residues. V was trimmed by 2 bases and J by 5 bases, leaving 3 bases between them. Germline V gene lookup returns CDR1 MDHEN and CDR2 SYDVKM. CDR3 protein: CASSLAETQYF. The CDR3 bases are TGTGCCAGCAGTTTAGCGGAGACCCAGTACTTC.

The rearrangement joins TRBV7-9 to TRBJ1-1; no reliable D call. Germline V gene lookup returns CDR1 SEHNR and CDR2 FQNEAQ (reference sequence). This CDR3 has 14 amino acids. V was trimmed by 4 bases and J by 6 bases, leaving 15 bases between them. CDR3 residues: CASSSPRGVAEAFF. CDR3 sequence (DNA): TGTGCCAGCAGCTCGCCCCGGGGAGTCGCTGAAGCTTTCTTT.

The chain links TRBV10-3 to TRBJ2-4, with 10 bases that match TRBD1. The germline V gene encodes CDR1 ENHRY and CDR2 SYGVKD. J gave up 0 bases and V 2 bases, and 7 bases lay outside the gene matches. This CDR3 has 18 residues. This chain's CDR3 is CAISEGTGASGAKNIQYF. In nucleotides, the CDR3 is TGTGCCATCAGTGAGGGGACAGGGGCCTCCGGAGCCAAAAACATTCAGTACTTC.

The chain carries TRBV7-8 and TRBJ1-1; D gene uncertain. The CDR3 loop spans 13 amino acids. V was pared by 1 base and J by 0 bases, with 3 bases between. Germline CDR1 and CDR2: SGHVS and FQNEAQ. This CDR3 is CASSLGMNTEAFF. As DNA, the CDR3 is TGTGCCAGCAGCTTAGGCATGAACACTGAAGCTTTCTTT.

This sequence joins TRBV10-3 and TRBJ2-2; 9 positions agree with TRBD1. CDR3 length equals 15 residues. After removal of 4 bases from V and 4 bases from J, the junction contained 4 bases not matched to a gene. CDR1 and CDR2 from the germline V gene are ENHRY and SYGVKD. The chain's CDR3 is CAISGDRGSTGELFF. The CDR3 nucleotides are TGTGCCATCAGTGGAGACAGGGGGAGCACCGGGGAGCTGTTTTTT.

CDR3 nucleotides: TGTGCCAGTAGTATAGCTGAAGGTCGTCTGGATGGCTACACCTTC. Translated: CASSIAEGRLDGYTF. The chain couples TRBV19 to TRBJ1-2; no clear D gene. This CDR3 is built from 15 residues. Germline-derived CDR1 and CDR2 are LNHDA and SQIVND (reference sequence). V was pared by 1 base and J by 6 bases, with 15 bases between.

V gene TRBV13 combines with J gene TRBJ1-3; no reliable D call. Germline values: CDR1 PRHDT, CDR2 FYEKMQ (reference sequence). This CDR3 is 12 amino acids long. V lost 6 bases and J 5 bases, leaving 8 bases between the germline ends. The CDR3 nucleotides read TGTGCCAGCAGTTCAACTCGAAACACCATATATTTT. Translating gives CASSSTRNTIYF.

CDR3 region: CASSEEGLLNEKLFF. For the CDR3, the DNA is TGTGCCAGCAGTGAGGAGGGACTGTTAAATGAAAAACTGTTTTTT. The V gene is TRBV2, the J gene TRBJ1-4, with a tentative D call TRBD1 (5 bases). Germline V CDR1 and CDR2: SNHLY, FYNNEI. This CDR3 spans 15 amino acids. V lost 3 bases, J lost 5 bases, and 13 bases lay in between.